Each of the 4 T cell receptor beta chains below was sequenced from the same sample in a study of cytomegalovirus exposure and HLA in healthy donors. Primers: 60 Vbeta forward and 13 Jbeta reverse. Some clones are missing from TCRdb's copy, which holds only in-frame ones; the method was immunoSEQ multiplex PCR. The sample carries 150,000 to 200,000 clones, 80% recorded once. The source material was PBMCs. These receptors all stem from a middle-aged woman in good health and CMV-seronegative.

The chain is built from TRBV6-5 and TRBJ1-2, with D maybe TRBD1 (5 bases). V lost 6 bases, J lost 2 bases, and 16 bases lay in between. Germline lookup yields CDR1 MNHEY and CDR2 SVGAGI. This CDR3 contains 15 residues. The CDR3 is CASRKGGDLNYGYTF. As DNA, the CDR3 is TGTGCCAGCAGAAAGGGAGGGGATTTAAACTATGGCTACACCTTC.

This clone turned up a few times. The chain is built from TRBV6-1 and TRBJ1-5, with no clear D. The CDR3 is 14 residues long. Germline lookup yields CDR1 MNHNS and CDR2 SASEGT. Trimming cost V 3 bases and J 5 bases, with 11 bases left between them. The CDR3 protein is CASSDSYRYQPQHF. CDR3 in DNA: TGTGCCAGCAGTGACTCGTATCGTTATCAGCCCCAGCATTTT.

The chain employs TRBV4-1 and TRBJ2-3, with 13 bases identical to TRBD2. From germline, CDR1 is MGHRA and CDR2 YSYEKL. V trimming: 0 bases; J trimming: 3 bases; junction bases outside the gene matches: 6. The CDR3 is made up of 18 amino acids. The chain's CDR3 is CASSQENVLAGGTDTQYF. The CDR3, as DNA: TGCGCCAGCAGCCAAGAAAACGTACTAGCGGGGGGGACAGATACGCAGTATTTT.

This clone was detected once. This rearrangement joins TRBV21-1 to TRBJ1-4; TRBD1 was called by the table and not checked on the DNA. TRBV21-1 is labeled a pseudogene. The CDR3 runs 14 residues. CDR3 amino acids: CASQGAGANEKLFF. The CDR3 bases are TGTGCCAGCCAAGGGGCAGGGGCTAATGAAAAACTGTTTTTT.